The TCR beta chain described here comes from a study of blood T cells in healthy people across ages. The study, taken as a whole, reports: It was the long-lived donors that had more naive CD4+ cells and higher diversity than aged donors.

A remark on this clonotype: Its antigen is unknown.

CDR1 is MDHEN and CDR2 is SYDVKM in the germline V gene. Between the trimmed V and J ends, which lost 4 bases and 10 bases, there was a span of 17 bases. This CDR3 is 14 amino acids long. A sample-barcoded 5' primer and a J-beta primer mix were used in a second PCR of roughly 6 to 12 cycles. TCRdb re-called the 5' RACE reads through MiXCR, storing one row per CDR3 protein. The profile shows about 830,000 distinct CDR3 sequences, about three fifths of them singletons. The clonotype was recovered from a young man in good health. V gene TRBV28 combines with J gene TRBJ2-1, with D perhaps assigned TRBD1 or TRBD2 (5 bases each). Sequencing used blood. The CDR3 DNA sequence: TGTGCCAGCAGTTCACAGGACCGCAGGGAGGAGCAGTTCTTC. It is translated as CASSSQDRREEQFF.